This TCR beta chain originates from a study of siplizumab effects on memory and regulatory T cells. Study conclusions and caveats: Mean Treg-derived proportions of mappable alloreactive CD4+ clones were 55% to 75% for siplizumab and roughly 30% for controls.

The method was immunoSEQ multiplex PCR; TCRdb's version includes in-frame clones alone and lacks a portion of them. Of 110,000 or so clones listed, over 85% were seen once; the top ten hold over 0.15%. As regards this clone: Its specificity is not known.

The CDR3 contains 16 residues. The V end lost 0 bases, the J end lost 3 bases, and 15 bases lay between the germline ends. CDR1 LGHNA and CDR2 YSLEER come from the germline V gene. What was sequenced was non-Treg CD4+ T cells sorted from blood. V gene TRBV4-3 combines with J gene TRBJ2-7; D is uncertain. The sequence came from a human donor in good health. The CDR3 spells CASSQDRRSPFYEQYF. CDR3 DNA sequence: TGCGCCAGCAGCCAAGATCGGCGGTCCCCCTTCTACGAGCAGTACTTC.